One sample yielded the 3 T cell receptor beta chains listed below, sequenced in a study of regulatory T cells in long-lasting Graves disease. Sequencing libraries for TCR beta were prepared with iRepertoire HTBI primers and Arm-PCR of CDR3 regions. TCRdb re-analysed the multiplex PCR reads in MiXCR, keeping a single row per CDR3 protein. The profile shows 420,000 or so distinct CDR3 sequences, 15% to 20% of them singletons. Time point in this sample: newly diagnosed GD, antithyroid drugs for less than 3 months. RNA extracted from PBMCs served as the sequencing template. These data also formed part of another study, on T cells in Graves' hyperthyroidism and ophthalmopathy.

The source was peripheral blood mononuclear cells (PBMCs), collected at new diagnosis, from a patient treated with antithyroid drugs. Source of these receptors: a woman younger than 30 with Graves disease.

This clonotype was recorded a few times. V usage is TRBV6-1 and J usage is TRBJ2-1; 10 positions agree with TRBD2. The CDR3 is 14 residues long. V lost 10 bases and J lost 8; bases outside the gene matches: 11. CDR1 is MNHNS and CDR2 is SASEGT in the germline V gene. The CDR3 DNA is TGTGCCACGGGCCCTAGCGGGAGAGTCTATGAGCAGTTCTTC. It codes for CATGPSGRVYEQFF.

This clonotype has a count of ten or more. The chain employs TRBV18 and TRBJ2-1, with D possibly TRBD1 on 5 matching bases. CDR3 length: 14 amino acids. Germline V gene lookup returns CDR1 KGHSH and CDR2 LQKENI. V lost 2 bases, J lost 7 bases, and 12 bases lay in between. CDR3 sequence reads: CASSPVQDVNEQFF. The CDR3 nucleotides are TGTGCCAGCTCACCAGTACAGGACGTAAATGAGCAGTTCTTC.

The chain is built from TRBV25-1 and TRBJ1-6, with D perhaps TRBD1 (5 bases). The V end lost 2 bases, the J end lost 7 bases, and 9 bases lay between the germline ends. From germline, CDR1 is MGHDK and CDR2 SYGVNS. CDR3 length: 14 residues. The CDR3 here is CASSEGTANSPLHF. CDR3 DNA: TGTGCCAGCAGTGAAGGGACGGCAAATTCACCCCTCCACTTT.